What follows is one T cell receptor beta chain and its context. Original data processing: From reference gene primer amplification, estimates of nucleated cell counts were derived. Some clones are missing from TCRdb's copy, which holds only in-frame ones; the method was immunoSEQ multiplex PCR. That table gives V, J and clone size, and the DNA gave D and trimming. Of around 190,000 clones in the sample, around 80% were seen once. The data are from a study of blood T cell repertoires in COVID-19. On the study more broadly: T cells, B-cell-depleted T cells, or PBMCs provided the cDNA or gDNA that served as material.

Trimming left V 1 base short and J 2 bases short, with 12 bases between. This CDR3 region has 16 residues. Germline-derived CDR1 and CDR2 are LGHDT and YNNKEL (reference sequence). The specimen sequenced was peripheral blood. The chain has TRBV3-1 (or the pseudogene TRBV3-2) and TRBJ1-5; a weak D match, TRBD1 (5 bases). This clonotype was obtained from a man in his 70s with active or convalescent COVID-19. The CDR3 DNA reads TGTGCCAGCAGCCAAGGAGGAGGGGTCGGCAATCAGCCCCAGCATTTT. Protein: CASSQGGGVGNQPQHF.